Sequencing of this T cell receptor (beta chain) was carried out in a study of Tregs in tolerant kidney transplant recipients. Overall study: Related graft donors supplied nonmyeloablative bone marrow transplants, and mixed chimerism was transient. Study-wide points: Few patients were studied, so findings need validation in larger groups. Tregs expanded with activated donor B cells seemed most donor-specific.

Germline CDR1 SQVTM, CDR2 ANQGSEA. J lost 4 bases, V lost 4 bases, and 4 bases had no gene match. The CDR3 has 14 residues. CD4+CD25+CD127- Tregs, CD4+CD25- non-Tregs, CD4 and CD8 cells were sorted. Concerning this clone itself: The antigen remains unidentified. Read coverage stops 3 residues before the CDR3 terminus; the germline J gene supplies the remainder.

Profiling relied on immunoSEQ multiplex PCR, and the TCRdb table lists in-frame clones only, not all of them. The sample has approximately 30,000 clones. The chain has TRBV29-1 and TRBJ2-7; TRBD2 matches 13 bases. Specimen: CD8+ T cells from blood, collected before the transplant. The sequence was obtained from a human donor who received a combined kidney and bone marrow transplant. The covered CDR3 bases are TGCAGCGTTGCCTCGGGACTAGCGGGATACGAG. Its protein product is CSVASGLAGYE. In full, the CDR3 is CSVASGLAGYEQYF.